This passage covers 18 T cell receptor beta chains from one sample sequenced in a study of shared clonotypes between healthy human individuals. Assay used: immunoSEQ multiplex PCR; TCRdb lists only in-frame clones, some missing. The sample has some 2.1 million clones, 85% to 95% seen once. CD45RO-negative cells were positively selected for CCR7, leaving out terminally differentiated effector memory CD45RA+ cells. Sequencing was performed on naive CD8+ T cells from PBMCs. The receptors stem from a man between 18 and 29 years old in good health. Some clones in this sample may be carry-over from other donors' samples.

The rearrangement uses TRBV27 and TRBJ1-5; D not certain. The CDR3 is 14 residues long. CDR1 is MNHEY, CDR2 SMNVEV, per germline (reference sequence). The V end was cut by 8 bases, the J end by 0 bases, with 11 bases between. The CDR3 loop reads CASQSGNSNQPQHF. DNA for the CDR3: TGTGCCAGCCAAAGTGGGAATAGCAATCAGCCCCAGCATTTT.

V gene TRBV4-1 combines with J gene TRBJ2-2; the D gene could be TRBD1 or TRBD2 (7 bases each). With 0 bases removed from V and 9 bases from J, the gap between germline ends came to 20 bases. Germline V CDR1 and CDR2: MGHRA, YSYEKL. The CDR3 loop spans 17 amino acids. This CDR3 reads CASSQDQTRGGRRELFF. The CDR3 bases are TGCGCCAGCAGCCAAGATCAAACCAGGGGGGGGAGGAGGGAGCTGTTTTTT.

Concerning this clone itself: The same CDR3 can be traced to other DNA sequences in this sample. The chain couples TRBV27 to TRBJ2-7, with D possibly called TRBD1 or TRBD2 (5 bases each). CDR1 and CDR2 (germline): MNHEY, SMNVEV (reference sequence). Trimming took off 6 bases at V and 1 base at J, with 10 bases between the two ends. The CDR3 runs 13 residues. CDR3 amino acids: CASSRGRSYEQYF. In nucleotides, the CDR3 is TGTGCCAGCAGCCGGGGACGGTCCTACGAGCAGTACTTC.

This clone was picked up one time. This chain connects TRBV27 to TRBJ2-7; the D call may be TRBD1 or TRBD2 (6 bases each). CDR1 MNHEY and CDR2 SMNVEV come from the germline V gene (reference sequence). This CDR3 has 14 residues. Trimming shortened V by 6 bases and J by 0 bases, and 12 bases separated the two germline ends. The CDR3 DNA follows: TGTGCCAGCAGGTACAGGGACTTCTCCTACGAGCAGTACTTC. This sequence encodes CASRYRDFSYEQYF.

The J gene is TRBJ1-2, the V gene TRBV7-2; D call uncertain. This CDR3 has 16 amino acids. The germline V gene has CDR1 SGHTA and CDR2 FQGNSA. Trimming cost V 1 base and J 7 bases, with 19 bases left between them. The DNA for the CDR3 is TGTGCCAGCAGCTTAGGACTTAGGGTGGGTTTTGGTGGCTACACCTTC. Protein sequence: CASSLGLRVGFGGYTF.

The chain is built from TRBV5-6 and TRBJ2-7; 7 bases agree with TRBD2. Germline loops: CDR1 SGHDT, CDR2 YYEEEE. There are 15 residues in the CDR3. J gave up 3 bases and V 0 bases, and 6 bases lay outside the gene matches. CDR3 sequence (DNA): TGTGCCAGCAGCTTGGGTGGCCCGGGGGGCTACGAGCAGTACTTC. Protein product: CASSLGGPGGYEQYF.

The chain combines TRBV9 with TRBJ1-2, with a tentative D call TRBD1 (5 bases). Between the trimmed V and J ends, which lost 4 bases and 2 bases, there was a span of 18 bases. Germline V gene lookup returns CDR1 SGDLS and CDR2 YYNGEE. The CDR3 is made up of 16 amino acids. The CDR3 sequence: CASSPSPTGLNYGYTF. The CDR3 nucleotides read TGTGCCAGCAGCCCCTCACCGACGGGACTCAACTATGGCTACACCTTC.

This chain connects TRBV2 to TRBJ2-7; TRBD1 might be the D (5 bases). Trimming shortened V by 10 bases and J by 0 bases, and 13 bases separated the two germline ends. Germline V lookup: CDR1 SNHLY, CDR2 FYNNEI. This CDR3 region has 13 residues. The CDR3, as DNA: TGTGCCAACCGACAGCGCGGCTCCTACGAGCAGTACTTC. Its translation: CANRQRGSYEQYF.

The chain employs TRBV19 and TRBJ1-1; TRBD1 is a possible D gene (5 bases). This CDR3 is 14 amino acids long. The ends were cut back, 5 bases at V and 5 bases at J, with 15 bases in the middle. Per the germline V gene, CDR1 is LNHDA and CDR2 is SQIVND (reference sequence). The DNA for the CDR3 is TGTGCCAGTAGTGTGGGACGGGGGGGGACTGAAGCTTTCTTT. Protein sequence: CASSVGRGGTEAFF.

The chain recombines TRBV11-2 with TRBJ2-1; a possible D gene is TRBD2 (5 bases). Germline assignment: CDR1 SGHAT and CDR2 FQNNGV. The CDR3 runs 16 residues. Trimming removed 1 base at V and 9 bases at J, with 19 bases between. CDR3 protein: CASSLAASSYKGEQFF. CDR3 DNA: TGTGCCAGCAGCTTAGCAGCTAGCTCTTATAAAGGTGAGCAGTTCTTC.

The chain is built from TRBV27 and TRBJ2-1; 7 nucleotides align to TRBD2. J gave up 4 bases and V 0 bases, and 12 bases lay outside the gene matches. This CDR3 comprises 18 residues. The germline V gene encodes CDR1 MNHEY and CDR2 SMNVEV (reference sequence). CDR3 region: CASSLSSFGRAPYNEQFF. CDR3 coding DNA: TGTGCCAGCAGTTTATCGAGCTTTGGGAGGGCCCCTTACAATGAGCAGTTCTTC.

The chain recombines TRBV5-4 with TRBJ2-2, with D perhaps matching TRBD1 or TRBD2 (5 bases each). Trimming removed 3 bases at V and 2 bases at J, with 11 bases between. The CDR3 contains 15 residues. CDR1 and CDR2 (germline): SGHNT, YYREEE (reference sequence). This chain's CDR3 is CASSSGTGNTGELFF. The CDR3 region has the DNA TGTGCCAGCAGCTCGGGGACGGGCAACACCGGGGAGCTGTTTTTT.

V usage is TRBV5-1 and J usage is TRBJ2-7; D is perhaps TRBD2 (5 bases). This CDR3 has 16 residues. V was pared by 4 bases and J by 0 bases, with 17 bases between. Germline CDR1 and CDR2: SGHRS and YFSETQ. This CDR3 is CASSLSEGVLSYEQYF. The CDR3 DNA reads TGCGCCAGCAGCCTAAGCGAGGGAGTTCTCTCCTACGAGCAGTACTTC.

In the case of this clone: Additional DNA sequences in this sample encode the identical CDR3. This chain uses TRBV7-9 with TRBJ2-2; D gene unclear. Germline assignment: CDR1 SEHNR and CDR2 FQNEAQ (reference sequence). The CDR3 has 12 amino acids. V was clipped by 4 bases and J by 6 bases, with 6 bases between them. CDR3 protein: CASSSSPGELFF. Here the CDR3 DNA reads TGTGCCAGCAGCTCCTCCCCCGGGGAGCTGTTTTTT.

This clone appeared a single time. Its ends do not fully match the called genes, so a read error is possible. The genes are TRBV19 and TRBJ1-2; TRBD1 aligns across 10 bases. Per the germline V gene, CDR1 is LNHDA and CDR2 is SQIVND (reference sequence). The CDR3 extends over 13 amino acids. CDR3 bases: TGTGCCAGTAGTCATCCGGACAGGGGGATCTCCTCCTTC. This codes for CASSHPDRGISSF. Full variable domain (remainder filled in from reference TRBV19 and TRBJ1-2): DGGITQSPKYLFRKEGQNVTLSCEQNLNHDAMYWYRQDPGQGLRLIYYSQIVNDFQKGDIAEGYSVSREKKESFPLTVTSAQKNPTAFYLCASSHPDRGISSFGSGTRLTVV.

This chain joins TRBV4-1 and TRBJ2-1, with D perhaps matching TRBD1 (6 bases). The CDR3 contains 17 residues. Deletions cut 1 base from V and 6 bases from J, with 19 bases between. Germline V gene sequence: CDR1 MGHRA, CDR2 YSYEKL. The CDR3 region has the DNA TGCGCCAGCAGCCAAGGTTCCCAGGGGTGGGGCGGCAATGAGCAGTTCTTC. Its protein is CASSQGSQGWGGNEQFF.

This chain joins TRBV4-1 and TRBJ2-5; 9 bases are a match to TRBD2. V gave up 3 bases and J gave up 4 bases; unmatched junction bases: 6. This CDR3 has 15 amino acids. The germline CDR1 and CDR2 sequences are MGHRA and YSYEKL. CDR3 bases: TGCGCCAGCAGCCATAGACTAGCGGTTGGAGAGACCCAGTACTTC. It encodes CASSHRLAVGETQYF.

This CDR3 reads CASNREKGEAFF. CDR3 DNA sequence: TGTGCCAGCAACAGGGAAAAGGGTGAAGCTTTCTTT. The V and J genes are TRBV2 and TRBJ1-1; D perhaps matches TRBD1 (6 bases). Trimming removed 7 bases from V and 7 bases from J, with 13 bases in between. Germline V gives CDR1 SNHLY, CDR2 FYNNEI. The CDR3 is 12 residues long.